This note documents a single T cell receptor (beta chain) sequence. The repertoire was sequenced with immunoSEQ multiplex PCR; TCRdb's copy has only in-frame clones and lacks some. The data show 90,000 or so clones, with around 85% seen just once and 2.5% to 3.5% held by the top ten. The CDR3 length is 15 residues. Trimming stripped 1 base from V and 2 bases from J, with 9 bases between. CDR1 and CDR2 from the germline V gene are MNHNS and SASEGT. These data originate in a study of glioma-infiltrating T cells after dendritic cell vaccination. The TCR comes from a human donor with glioblastoma. The specimen comprised blood, sampled before dendritic cell vaccination. The chain combines TRBV6-1 with TRBJ1-3, with D possibly being TRBD1 (6 bases). CDR3 region: CASSEVGGAGNTIYF. CDR3 in DNA: TGTGCCAGCAGTGAAGTAGGGGGGGCTGGAAACACCATATATTTT.